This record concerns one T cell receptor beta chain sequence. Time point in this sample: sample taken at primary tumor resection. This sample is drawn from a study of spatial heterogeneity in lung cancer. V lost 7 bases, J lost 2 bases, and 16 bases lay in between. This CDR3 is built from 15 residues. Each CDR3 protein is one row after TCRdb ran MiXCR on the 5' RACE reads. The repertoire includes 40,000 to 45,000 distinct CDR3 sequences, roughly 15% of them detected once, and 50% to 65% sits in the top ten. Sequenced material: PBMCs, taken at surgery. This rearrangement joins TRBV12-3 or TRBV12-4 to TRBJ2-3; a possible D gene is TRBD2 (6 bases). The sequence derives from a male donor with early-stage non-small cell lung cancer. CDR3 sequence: CASTRGGADTDTQYF. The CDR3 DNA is TGTGCCAGCACCCGAGGCGGGGCCGACACAGATACGCAGTATTTT.